This entry describes one TCR beta chain. No antigen is known for it. Data came from immunoSEQ multiplex PCR; TCRdb stores just in-frame clones and leaves some out. The repertoire holds 85,000 to 100,000 clones, with about nine tenths as singletons. Unmatched junction bases numbered 5, after V lost 0 bases and J lost 9 bases. The CDR3 length is 14 residues. CDR1 and CDR2 from the germline V gene are LGHNA and YNFKEQ. These data are taken from a study of graft-versus-host responses after intestinal transplantation. At the level of the study: Every recipient had anti-thymocyte globulin induction and two to three years of tacrolimus plus steroids.

The study's findings and limits: After transplant, early declines in HvG clones were associated with peak levels of circulating GvH clones. Patients with graft-donor T cell macrochimerism had high graft-versus-host to host-versus-graft clonal ratios in allografts. In recipient marrow, GvH clones were found, and some appeared first in ileum or blood.

The material sequenced was unstimulated CD8+ T cells sorted from spleen or lymph node cells, taken before transplant. The chain recombines TRBV4-2 with TRBJ2-1; 7 nucleotides line up with TRBD1. This receptor was identified in a human donor who was the organ donor for an intestinal transplant. This chain's CDR3 is CASSQDGAGGEQFF. The CDR3 region has the DNA TGTGCCAGCAGCCAAGATGGGGCAGGGGGTGAGCAGTTCTTC.